This T cell receptor beta chain was sequenced in a study of cytomegalovirus exposure and HLA in healthy donors. Vbeta (60) and Jbeta (13) primers were used in the PCR. Repertoires were generated with immunoSEQ multiplex PCR, while TCRdb's copy carries only in-frame clones and drops some. The sample lists roughly 230,000 clones, roughly 91% occurring once. The ends lost 9 bases at V and 0 bases at J; junction bases unmatched: 2. CDR1 and CDR2 (germline): MNHNY, SVGAGI (reference sequence). The CDR3 is 13 amino acids. Sequencing was performed on PBMCs. This receptor was identified in a girl aged 2 to 10 in good health and CMV-seronegative. V and J are TRBV6-6 and TRBJ2-3, with 8 bases identical to TRBD2. The CDR3 DNA reads as TGTGCCAGTAAGCGGGGGAGCACAGATACGCAGTATTTT. Translated: CASKRGSTDTQYF.